Shown below are 20 T cell receptor beta chains from a single sample sequenced in a study of CD8 T cells in ankylosing spondylitis. Each CDR3 protein gets one entry after TCRdb re-called the 5' RACE reads with MiXCR. The profile covers around 340,000 distinct CDR3 sequences, with under 15% appearing a single time and approximately 1% taken by the ten largest. The specimen was blood, either unsorted or a sorted T cell fraction (not recorded which). These receptors all stem from a male donor with ankylosing spondylitis or in good health (not recorded which).

The V and J genes are TRBV29-1 and TRBJ2-7; TRBD1 might be the D (5 bases). CDR1 is SQVTM and CDR2 is ANQGSEA in the germline V gene. V was shortened by 6 bases and J by 2 bases, with 8 bases between the two germline ends. The CDR3 loop spans 11 amino acids. The DNA for the CDR3 is TGCAGCGTGGGGCAAACCTACGAGCAGTACTTC. Amino acids: CSVGQTYEQYF.

The gene calls are TRBV3-1 and TRBJ2-1; 15 bases are a match to TRBD2. After removal of 11 bases from V and 0 bases from J, the junction contained 11 bases not matched to a gene. Germline V gene sequence: CDR1 LGHDT, CDR2 YNNKEL (reference sequence). This CDR3 spans 18 amino acids. This chain's CDR3 is CAFSSGLAGGSSYNEQFF. The DNA for the CDR3 is TGTGCCTTCAGTTCAGGACTAGCGGGGGGGAGCTCCTACAATGAGCAGTTCTTC.

This clonotype showed up just a few times. The CDR3 DNA is TGTGCCAGCGGTGGGACAGGGCGGGACACTGAAGCTTTCTTT. The encoded protein is CASGGTGRDTEAFF. V and J are TRBV6-1 and TRBJ1-1, with 9 nucleotides matching TRBD1. The CDR3 length is 14 residues. CDR1 and CDR2 (germline): MNHNS, SASEGT. V trimming: 8 bases; J trimming: 3 bases; junction bases outside the gene matches: 7.

This clonotype was picked up a small number of times. The chain combines TRBV19 with TRBJ2-4; D is undetermined. The CDR3 is 16 amino acids. Germline values: CDR1 LNHDA, CDR2 SQIVND (reference sequence). V shed 1 base and J shed 0 bases, with 10 bases lying between them. The CDR3 nucleotides read TGTGCCAGTAGTATAGGGGCCAGACTAGCCAAAAACATTCAGTACTTC. Translation: CASSIGARLAKNIQYF. Full variable domain (rest looked up from reference TRBV19 and TRBJ2-4): DGGITQSPKYLFRKEGQNVTLSCEQNLNHDAMYWYRQDPGQGLRLIYYSQIVNDFQKGDIAEGYSVSREKKESFPLTVTSAQKNPTAFYLCASSIGARLAKNIQYFGAGTRLSVL.

The genes are TRBV24-1 and TRBJ2-1; TRBD2 matches 7 bases. This CDR3 has 14 residues. Germline V gives CDR1 KGHDR, CDR2 SFDVKD. Trimming cost V 5 bases and J 8 bases; bases outside gene matches: 8. DNA of the CDR3: TGTGCCACCAGTGGCGGGAGTTATTTCTATGAGCAGTTCTTC. Translating gives CATSGGSYFYEQFF.

This clonotype was detected a few times. The V gene is TRBV4-1, the J gene TRBJ2-1, with 10 bases identical to TRBD2. The CDR3 sequence is 18 residues long. Germline trimming cut 0 bases from V and 1 base from J; bases unmatched to any gene: 6. CDR1 MGHRA and CDR2 YSYEKL come from the germline V gene. The CDR3 loop is CASSQDRTSGVSYNEQFF. DNA of the CDR3: TGCGCCAGCAGCCAAGATCGCACTAGCGGGGTATCCTACAATGAGCAGTTCTTC.

This clonotype appeared a few times. V and J are TRBV29-1 and TRBJ2-7, with unresolved D. CDR1 and CDR2 (germline): SQVTM, ANQGSEA. The germline V and J ends were trimmed by 7 bases and 7 bases, with 14 bases remaining between them. This CDR3 spans 11 amino acids. The CDR3 loop is CSAGPVGEQYF. The CDR3 region has the DNA TGCAGCGCTGGGCCGGTGGGGGAGCAGTACTTC.

Only a few counts were recorded for this clonotype. The CDR3 protein is CSVGRDRIQEQYF. The CDR3 DNA reads as TGCAGCGTTGGGCGGGACAGGATACAGGAGCAGTACTTC. V and J are TRBV29-1 and TRBJ2-7, with 8 nucleotides matching TRBD1. V dropped 4 bases and J dropped 7; count of bases not matched to a gene: 9. The CDR3 runs to 13 residues. Germline values: CDR1 SQVTM, CDR2 ANQGSEA.

This clonotype was detected a few times. The V call is TRBV6-1, the J call TRBJ2-7, with D hard to call. Trimming took 5 bases from V and 1 from J, leaving 12 bases between them. Per germline, CDR1 MNHNS and CDR2 SASEGT. CDR3 size: 14 residues. CDR3 sequence (DNA): TGTGCCAGCAGTCAAAATAAGGATTCCTACGAGCAGTACTTC. It yields the protein CASSQNKDSYEQYF.

The J gene is TRBJ2-5, the V gene TRBV7-2, with TRBD1 as a possible D gene (5 bases). Deletions cut 5 bases from V and 2 bases from J, with 9 bases between. The CDR3 extends over 13 amino acids. CDR1 is SGHTA and CDR2 is FQGNSA in the germline V gene. The CDR3 coding sequence is TGTGCCAGCAGCGGGGCACTACAAGAGACCCAGTACTTC. Translation: CASSGALQETQYF.

The rearrangement joins TRBV10-3 to TRBJ2-7, with 8 bases that match TRBD2. J lost 7 bases, V lost 4 bases, and 12 bases had no gene match. This CDR3 is built from 15 residues. CDR1 is ENHRY, CDR2 SYGVKD, per germline. The CDR3 spells CAISGVGSVAGEQYF. CDR3 sequence (DNA): TGTGCCATCAGTGGGGTGGGATCGGTAGCGGGGGAGCAGTACTTC.

This clonotype was counted a few times. This chain connects TRBV6-5 to TRBJ2-3; 8 bases are a match to TRBD2. With 4 bases clipped from V and 1 base from J, the junction kept 7 bases outside the gene matches. Germline V lookup: CDR1 MNHEY, CDR2 SVGAGI. This CDR3 is 16 amino acids long. The CDR3 sequence is CASSSPWRGGTDTQYF. The CDR3 DNA follows: TGTGCCAGCAGTTCCCCCTGGCGGGGGGGCACAGATACGCAGTATTTT.

There are a few counts of this clonotype. This rearrangement joins TRBV20-1 to TRBJ1-1; D is unclear. This CDR3 is built from 12 residues. Germline-derived CDR1 and CDR2 are DFQATT and SNEGSKA (reference sequence). Trimming stripped 6 bases from V and 1 base from J, with 9 bases between. The CDR3 sequence is CSATHRNTEAFF. In nucleotides, the CDR3 is TGCAGTGCCACTCATAGGAACACTGAAGCTTTCTTT.

The chain uses TRBV4-1 and TRBJ2-1; tentatively, D is TRBD1 (6 bases). The germline CDR1 and CDR2 sequences are MGHRA and YSYEKL. The CDR3 spans 13 residues. The V end lost 4 bases, the J end lost 9 bases, and 13 bases lay between the germline ends. CDR3 in amino acids: CASSRTGIGEQFF. CDR3 bases: TGCGCCAGCAGCCGCACAGGGATAGGTGAGCAGTTCTTC.

This clonotype was seen more than once but under ten times. V is TRBV10-2 and J is TRBJ1-4, with unresolved D. In germline, CDR1 is WSHSY, CDR2 SAAADI. There are 12 residues in the CDR3. V was cut by 2 bases and J by 8 bases, with 6 bases left in between. The CDR3 DNA reads as TGCGCCAGCAGTGAGAGGGCCGAAAAACTGTTTTTT. This sequence encodes CASSERAEKLFF.

This clonotype has ten or more counts. The V and J genes are TRBV7-9 and TRBJ1-1; TRBD1 aligns across 7 bases. The germline V gene has CDR1 SEHNR and CDR2 FQNEAQ (reference sequence). Germline trimming cut 3 bases from V and 11 bases from J; bases unmatched to any gene: 9. The CDR3 consists of 13 residues. The CDR3 is CASSFRQGLDAFF. The CDR3 DNA reads as TGTGCCAGCAGCTTCCGACAGGGTCTGGATGCTTTCTTT.

This clonotype showed up many times. J is TRBJ1-2 and V is TRBV5-1; weak D call: TRBD1 (5 bases). The V and J ends lost 1 base and 2 bases respectively, with 6 bases between them. Germline-derived CDR1 and CDR2 are SGHRS and YFSETQ. CDR3 length: 13 residues. CDR3 protein: CASSLPGNYGYTF. In DNA, the CDR3 is TGCGCCAGCAGCTTGCCAGGGAACTATGGCTACACCTTC.

This clonotype occurred a few times. This chain links TRBV7-9 with TRBJ2-3, with no clear D. CDR1 SEHNR and CDR2 FQNEAQ come from the germline V gene (reference sequence). The CDR3 contains 13 residues. Trimming removed 3 bases at V and 6 bases at J, with 10 bases between. The CDR3 sequence: CASSFRAKDTQYF. The CDR3 bases are TGTGCCAGCAGCTTTAGGGCAAAGGATACGCAGTATTTT.

This chain links TRBV15 with TRBJ2-1; 15 nucleotides agree with TRBD2. V lost 9 bases, J lost 12 bases, and 6 bases stayed unmatched. The CDR3 length is 13 residues. CDR1 and CDR2 from the germline V gene are LNHNV and YYDKDF (reference sequence). CDR3 sequence reads: CATGTSGRLGQFF. CDR3 sequence (DNA): TGTGCCACAGGGACTAGCGGGAGGCTCGGGCAGTTCTTC. Filled out from reference TRBV15 and TRBJ2-1, the complete variable domain reads DAMVIQNPRYQVTQFGKPVTLSCSQTLNHNVMYWYQQKSSQAPKLLFHYYDKDFNNEADTPDNFQSRRPNTSFCFLDIRSPGLGDTAMYLCATGTSGRLGQFFGPGTRLTVL.

The V call is TRBV20-1, the J call TRBJ1-1; no reliable D call. The V gene's germline CDR1 is DFQATT and CDR2 SNEGSKA (reference sequence). CDR3 length: 13 amino acids. This CDR3 reads CSSLGVMNTEAFF. CDR3 DNA: TGCAGCTCCCTCGGGGTTATGAACACTGAAGCTTTCTTT.